A selection of T cell receptor beta chains follows, all from one sample in a study of T cells in Graves' hyperthyroidism and ophthalmopathy. TCRdb passed the multiplex PCR reads through MiXCR, listing each CDR3 protein once. The profile shows about 290,000 distinct CDR3 sequences, roughly 20% of them singletons. Sequenced material: blood. The receptor source for this set is a man aged 45 to 65 with Graves' ophthalmopathy. Both conserved end residues are part of each CDR3. The D gene is left open where the match is weak. Expanded clones get a size class; other rows say once, few or many, or leave the size out.

J gene,V gene,clone size,D gene,CDR3 DNA,CDR3 protein
TRBJ2-7,TRBV18,many,.,TGTGCCAGCTCACCCTCGGGGAGCTACGAGCAGTACTTC,CASSPSGSYEQYF
TRBJ2-5,TRBV5-4,.,.,TGTGCCAGCAGCTTGGTCGCGGAAGAGACCCAGTACTTC,CASSLVAEETQYF
TRBJ2-5,TRBV20-1,few,TRBD2,TGCAGTGCCATTAGCGGGAGCGAGACCCAGTACTTC,CSAISGSETQYF
TRBJ2-7,TRBV6-2/TRBV6-3,.,.,TGTGCCAGCAAACTCTATCCCCTCTACGAGCAGTACTTC,CASKLYPLYEQYF
TRBJ2-1,TRBV5-4,.,TRBD2,TGTGCCAGCAGGGAGGGACTAGCGGGAGGCGAGCAGTTCTTC,CASREGLAGGEQFF
TRBJ2-2,TRBV24-1,many,.,TGTGCCACCAGTGAAGAGGAGACCACCGGGGAGCTGTTTTTT,CATSEEETTGELFF
TRBJ2-1,TRBV24-1,.,.,TGTGCCACCAGTGATCCGACATCCCGGCTTAACAATGAGCAGTTCTTC,CATSDPTSRLNNEQFF
TRBJ2-5,TRBV28,many,.,TGTGCCAGCAGTTCCAGGGGGGACGGCCAGGGGAGATTAACCCAGTACTTC,CASSSRGDGQGRLTQYF
TRBJ2-3,TRBV27,many,TRBD2,TGTGCCAGCACCGGGGCGGGAGGGGGAGATACGCAGTATTTT,CASTGAGGGDTQYF
TRBJ2-1,TRBV4-1,few,TRBD2,TGCGCCAGCAGCCAAGATAAGGGACTAGCCGCCTACAATGAGCAGTTCTTC,CASSQDKGLAAYNEQFF
TRBJ2-7,TRBV11-2,.,TRBD2,TGTGCCAGCAGCTTGGCGGGACTAGCGGGAGGTGGTCGCGAGCAGTACTTC,CASSLAGLAGGGREQYF
TRBJ2-6,TRBV28,.,.,TGTGCCAGCAGTCCAACGGCCCTCTCTGGGGCCAACGTCCTGACTTTC,CASSPTALSGANVLTF
TRBJ1-2,TRBV19,once,.,TGTGCCAGTAGTCCGATCCCAGGGGGCTACACCTTC,CASSPIPGGYTF
TRBJ1-4,TRBV5-8,few,.,TGTGCCAGCAGCTTCGGAGGTAATGAAAAACTGTTTTTT,CASSFGGNEKLFF
TRBJ2-3,TRBV11-3,many,.,TGTGCCAGCAGCTTGACTACCACAGATACGCAGTATTTT,CASSLTTTDTQYF
TRBJ2-7,TRBV5-1,few,.,TGCGCCAGCAGCCGGAATAACTACGAGCAGTACTTC,CASSRNNYEQYF
TRBJ1-5,TRBV3-1,many,TRBD1,TGTGCCAGCAGCCAGGACAGGGCGGAGAATCAGCCCCAGCATTTT,CASSQDRAENQPQHF
TRBJ2-7,TRBV2,many,TRBD1,TGTGCCAGCAGACCGGACAGGGGGGGATACGAGCAGTACTTC,CASRPDRGGYEQYF